This passage covers 30 T cell receptor beta chains from one sample sequenced in a study of CXCR3-negative and CXCR3-positive naive CD8 T cells. The authors made the TRB cDNA libraries by 5' RACE using UMI labels. TCRdb reprocessed the 5' RACE reads; each CDR3 protein has one entry and no DNA is given. The listing records about 120,000 distinct CDR3 sequences. Sequences were obtained from naive CXCR3- CD8+ T cells from blood. Subset described: CD45RO-CCR7+CD27+CD95- naive CD8+ T cells lacking CXCR3 (TNR3-). Receptors were obtained from a human donor in good health. Some clones in this sample may be carry-over from other donors' samples.

The chain is built from TRBV20-1 and TRBJ2-1; TCRdb designates TRBD2, a call that cannot be tested without DNA. The CDR3 extends over 18 amino acids. The germline gives CDR1 DFQATT, CDR2 SNEGSKA (reference sequence). CDR3 loop: CSALGGTSDGMVIYEQFF.

The V gene is TRBV11-3, the J gene TRBJ2-7. This CDR3 has 11 residues. CDR1 is SGHNT and CDR2 is YENEEA in the germline V gene. CDR3 loop: CATSSSYEQYF.

The J gene is TRBJ2-7, the V gene TRBV7-2; there is no DNA to check the TCRdb D call of TRBD1. Germline V gene lookup returns CDR1 SGHTA and CDR2 FQGNSA. This CDR3 has 14 amino acids. CDR3 loop: CASSSPGQTYEKYF.

The V and J genes are TRBV29-1 and TRBJ1-2. CDR3 length: 12 residues. Germline values: CDR1 SQVTM, CDR2 ANQGSEA. CDR3 amino acids: CSALGEEGGYTF.

The genes are TRBV5-6 and TRBJ2-7; TCRdb gives TRBD2 as the D gene, but with no DNA this cannot be confirmed. This CDR3 is built from 13 residues. CDR1 and CDR2 (germline): SGHDT, YYEEEE. CDR3 region: CASSAGTNYEQYF.

The chain combines TRBV7-8 with TRBJ2-5; TCRdb gives TRBD2 as the D gene, but with no DNA this cannot be confirmed. This CDR3 has 16 amino acids. Germline assignment: CDR1 SGHVS and CDR2 FQNEAQ. The CDR3 spells CASSSGGGLAAETQYF. The full variable domain, completed using reference TRBV7-8 and TRBJ2-5, is GAGVSQSPRYKVAKRGQDVALRCDPISGHVSLFWYQQALGQGPEFLTYFQNEAQLDKSGLPSDRFFAERPEGSVSTLKIQRTQQEDSAVYLCASSSGGGLAAETQYFGPGTRLLVL.

V and J are TRBV5-4 and TRBJ2-1. The CDR3 has 12 amino acids. CDR1 is SGHNT and CDR2 is YYREEE in the germline V gene (reference sequence). The chain's CDR3 is CASSWGYNEQFF.

The chain employs TRBV7-9 and TRBJ2-7; checking the TCRdb D call of TRBD1 is not possible without DNA. Germline CDR1 and CDR2: SEHNR and FQNEAQ (reference sequence). The CDR3 loop spans 14 amino acids. The CDR3 here is CASSNRGRSYEQYF.

J is TRBJ1-2 and V is TRBV12-3 or TRBV12-4. The CDR3 length is 12 residues. Here the CDR3 reads CASLQWNYGYTF.

The chain links TRBV20-1 to TRBJ2-5. This CDR3 is built from 13 residues. CDR1 and CDR2 from the germline V gene are DFQATT and SNEGSKA (reference sequence). The CDR3 reads CSAREVAWETQYF.

This chain links TRBV12-5 with TRBJ1-3; TCRdb outputs TRBD1, but without DNA this stays unchecked. The CDR3 spans 13 residues. The germline gives CDR1 LGHNT, CDR2 FRNRAP. CDR3 protein: CASGFDSGNTIYF.

The chain joins TRBV14 to TRBJ2-7. In germline, CDR1 is SGHDN, CDR2 FVKESK. The CDR3 length is 14 residues. The CDR3: CASSPHRESYEQYF.

This chain connects TRBV7-7 to TRBJ2-1; TCRdb selects TRBD2, and the lack of DNA leaves this call unchecked. This CDR3 region has 17 residues. The germline gives CDR1 SSHAT, CDR2 FNYEAQ (reference sequence). The CDR3 loop is CASSLSASGYPHNEQFF. The variable domain in full, with the rest retrieved from reference TRBV7-7 and TRBJ2-1, is GAGVSQSPRYKVTKRGQDVTLRCDPISSHATLYWYQQALGQGPEFLTYFNYEAQPDKSGLPSDRFSAERPEGSISTLTIQRTEQRDSAMYRCASSLSASGYPHNEQFFGPGTRLTVL.

This chain joins TRBV9 and TRBJ2-1; TCRdb designates TRBD2, a call that cannot be tested without DNA. In germline, CDR1 is SGDLS, CDR2 YYNGEE. The CDR3 has 16 amino acids. CDR3 loop: CASSSPTGDPGDEQFF.

The chain links TRBV7-9 to TRBJ1-6. Germline loops: CDR1 SEHNR, CDR2 FQNEAQ (reference sequence). The CDR3 is 14 residues long. Here the CDR3 reads CTSIPEGVNSPLHF. Full variable domain (rest looked up from reference TRBV7-9 and TRBJ1-6): DTGVSQNPRHKITKRGQNVTFRCDPISEHNRLYWYRQTLGQGPEFLTYFQNEAQLEKSRLLSDRFSAERPKGSFSTLEIQRTEQGDSAMYLCTSIPEGVNSPLHFGNGTRLTVT.

The chain links TRBV7-2 to TRBJ1-2; TCRdb calls TRBD1, which cannot be checked without DNA. Germline lookup yields CDR1 SGHTA and CDR2 FQGNSA. The CDR3 length is 16 residues. The CDR3 reads CASSLAHGQDLYGYTF.

This rearrangement joins TRBV29-1 to TRBJ2-1; TCRdb's D call of TRBD2 is untestable without DNA. Germline CDR1 is SQVTM and CDR2 is ANQGSEA. The CDR3 has 16 residues. CDR3 amino acids: CSVEHALAGKHDEQFF.

This rearrangement joins TRBV9 to TRBJ2-3; TCRdb calls TRBD1, which cannot be checked without DNA. From germline, CDR1 is SGDLS and CDR2 YYNGEE. CDR3 size: 15 residues. The CDR3 region is CASSVEDRDTDTQYF.

This chain connects TRBV7-9 to TRBJ2-7; with no DNA, the TCRdb D assignment of TRBD2 cannot be verified. Germline loops: CDR1 SEHNR, CDR2 FQNEAQ (reference sequence). This CDR3 spans 14 amino acids. CDR3 protein: CASSLETSRDEQYF.

CDR3 sequence reads: CSVAPGKGSYEQYF. The chain is built from TRBV29-1 and TRBJ2-7; TCRdb indicates TRBD1, and absent DNA this call remains unverified. CDR1 and CDR2 (germline): SQVTM, ANQGSEA. The CDR3 contains 14 residues.

This chain joins TRBV7-6 and TRBJ2-7; no DNA is available, so the TRBD1 call from TCRdb remains unchecked. This CDR3 has 14 amino acids. CDR1 is SGHVS and CDR2 is FNYEAQ in the germline V gene. CDR3 region: CASSLGSQGGEQYF.

This chain connects TRBV15 to TRBJ1-5; TCRdb's D call of TRBD1 is untestable without DNA. Germline V lookup: CDR1 LNHNV, CDR2 YYDKDF (reference sequence). The CDR3 runs 13 residues. The CDR3 sequence: CATSGDRGKPQHF.

This chain uses TRBV20-1 with TRBJ2-1; TCRdb's assignment of TRBD1 cannot be checked, as there is no DNA. The CDR3 runs to 14 residues. Germline lookup yields CDR1 DFQATT and CDR2 SNEGSKA (reference sequence). The CDR3 here is CSAPRQGDYNEQFF.

The chain employs TRBV21-1 and TRBJ2-7. TRBV21-1 is a documented pseudogene. This CDR3 spans 16 amino acids. The CDR3 loop reads CASSKPGPAFSYEQYF.

This chain joins TRBV24-1 and TRBJ1-3. Germline CDR1 and CDR2: KGHDR and SFDVKD. This CDR3 has 12 residues. The CDR3 sequence is CATADSGNAIYF.

The chain joins TRBV7-9 to TRBJ2-7. CDR3 length: 13 amino acids. Germline CDR1 reads SEHNR; CDR2 reads FQNEAQ (reference sequence). CDR3 in amino acids: CASSLAYNSEQYF.

V and J are TRBV5-1 and TRBJ1-1. The germline V gene encodes CDR1 SGHRS and CDR2 YFSETQ. The CDR3 has 19 residues. CDR3: CASSLVGFSEGQWNTEAFF. Together with reference TRBV5-1 and TRBJ1-1, the CDR3 gives the full variable domain: KAGVTQTPRYLIKTRGQQVTLSCSPISGHRSVSWYQQTPGQGLQFLFEYFSETQRNKGNFPGRFSGRQFSNSRSEMNVSTLELGDSALYLCASSLVGFSEGQWNTEAFFGQGTRLTVV.

The V gene is TRBV30, the J gene TRBJ1-1. Per the germline V gene, CDR1 is GTSNPN and CDR2 is SVGIG (reference sequence). The CDR3 extends over 13 amino acids. The CDR3 reads CAWSVEANTEAFF.

The chain has TRBV5-1 and TRBJ1-1. Per the germline V gene, CDR1 is SGHRS and CDR2 is YFSETQ. The CDR3 has 12 amino acids. CDR3 amino acids: CASSFVDTEAFF. Based on the CDR3 plus reference TRBV5-1 and TRBJ1-1, the full variable domain is KAGVTQTPRYLIKTRGQQVTLSCSPISGHRSVSWYQQTPGQGLQFLFEYFSETQRNKGNFPGRFSGRQFSNSRSEMNVSTLELGDSALYLCASSFVDTEAFFGQGTRLTVV.

The chain links TRBV5-6 to TRBJ2-1. CDR1 is SGHDT and CDR2 is YYEEEE in the germline V gene. This CDR3 is 11 amino acids long. The CDR3 protein is CASSLENEQFF.